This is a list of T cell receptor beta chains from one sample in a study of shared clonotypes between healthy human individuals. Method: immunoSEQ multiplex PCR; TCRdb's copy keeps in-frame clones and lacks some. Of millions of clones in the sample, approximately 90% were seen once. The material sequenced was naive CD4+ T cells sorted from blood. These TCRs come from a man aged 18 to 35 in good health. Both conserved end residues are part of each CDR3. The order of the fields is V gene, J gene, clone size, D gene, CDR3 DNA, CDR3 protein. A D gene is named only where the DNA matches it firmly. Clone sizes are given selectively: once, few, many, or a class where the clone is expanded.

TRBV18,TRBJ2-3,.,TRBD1,TGTGCCAGCTCATCGGGACAGGGATACCGTAGTACGCAGTATTTT,CASSSGQGYRSTQYF
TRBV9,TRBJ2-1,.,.,TGTGCCAGCAGCGTGACTACCTCCTACAATGAGCAGTTCTTC,CASSVTTSYNEQFF
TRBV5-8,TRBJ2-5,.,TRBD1,TGTGCCAGCAGCCTGGGTGAGGGACAGGAGACCCAGTACTTC,CASSLGEGQETQYF
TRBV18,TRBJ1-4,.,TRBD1,TGTGCCAGCTCACCATTGATAGGGGGCTCTGCAACTAATGAAAAACTGTTTTTT,CASSPLIGGSATNEKLFF
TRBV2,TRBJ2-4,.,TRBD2,TGTGCCAGCAGTGCCAGACTAGCGGAGGCTAAAAACATTCAGTACTTC,CASSARLAEAKNIQYF
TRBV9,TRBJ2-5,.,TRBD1,TGTGCCAGCAGCGTAGAAGCTGGGACAGGGAGAGAAGCACGAGAGACCCAGTACTTC,CASSVEAGTGREARETQYF
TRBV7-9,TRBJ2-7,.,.,TGTGCCAGCAGCTTAGAGGGGCGCTCCTACGAGCAGTACTTC,CASSLEGRSYEQYF
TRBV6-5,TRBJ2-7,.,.,TGTGCCAGCAGTTACACGCCGACAGGCTTCTACGAGCAGTACTTC,CASSYTPTGFYEQYF
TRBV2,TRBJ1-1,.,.,TGTGCCAGCATGGCAGGGCTGAAGGGTGAAGCTTTCTTT,CASMAGLKGEAFF
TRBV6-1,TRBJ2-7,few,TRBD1,TGTGCCAGCAGTGAACTTCCCGGGACAGGGTGGGGCGAGCAGTACTTC,CASSELPGTGWGEQYF
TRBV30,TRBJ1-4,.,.,TGTGCCTGGAGTAACGGGGGATATGAAAAACTGTTTTTT,CAWSNGGYEKLFF
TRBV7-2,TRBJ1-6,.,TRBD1,TGTGCCAGCAGCTCGGGACAGGGTAATAATTCACCCCTCCACTTT,CASSSGQGNNSPLHF
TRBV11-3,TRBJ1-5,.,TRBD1,TGTGCCAGCAGCTCCCCCTCCGGGACAGGGGATAATGGCAATCAGCCCCAGCATTTT,CASSSPSGTGDNGNQPQHF
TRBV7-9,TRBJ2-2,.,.,TGTGCCAGCACCCCCCCCCTCTACACCGGGGAGCTGTTTTTT,CASTPPLYTGELFF
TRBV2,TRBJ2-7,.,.,TGTGCCAGCAGTGAAGATCTCGGCTCCTACGAGCAGTACTTC,CASSEDLGSYEQYF